The 8 T cell receptor beta chains presented below share a single source sample, sequenced in a study of T cell repertoires in cytomegalovirus infection. One entry per CDR3 protein results from TCRdb running MiXCR on the reads. This sample yields approximately 910,000 distinct CDR3 sequences, of which 25% to 40% are seen a single time; 10% to 15% belongs to the top ten. These receptors are not linked to any known antigen. Specimen: cultured CD8+ T cells from PBMCs, collected from culture after CMV antigen stimulation. The receptors originated from a human donor in good health (CMV status not recorded). Some clones in this sample may be carry-over from other donors' samples.

The V and J genes are TRBV12-5 and TRBJ1-5; 8 bases are a match to TRBD1. The germline V gene encodes CDR1 LGHNT and CDR2 FRNRAP. Trimming removed 6 bases from V and 3 bases from J; junction bases left unmatched: 7. The CDR3 runs 15 residues. CDR3 nucleotides: TGTGCTAGTGGCCTTCAGGGGGCTTTCAATCAGCCCCAGCATTTT. Protein sequence: CASGLQGAFNQPQHF. Together with reference TRBV12-5 and TRBJ1-5, the CDR3 gives the full variable domain: DARVTQTPRHKVTEMGQEVTMRCQPILGHNTVFWYRQTMMQGLELLAYFRNRAPLDDSGMPKDRFSAEMPDATLATLKIQPSEPRDSAVYFCASGLQGAFNQPQHFGDGTRLSIL.

The gene calls are TRBV19 and TRBJ2-3, with D maybe TRBD1 (6 bases). The V end lost 4 bases, the J end lost 3 bases, and 20 bases lay between the germline ends. Germline CDR1 reads LNHDA; CDR2 reads SQIVND (reference sequence). The CDR3 has 17 residues. CDR3 region: CASSTKAWGTSTDTQYF. In DNA, the CDR3 is TGTGCCAGTAGTACCAAAGCTTGGGGGACATCGACAGATACGCAGTATTTT. Variable domain in full (rest from reference TRBV19 and TRBJ2-3): DGGITQSPKYLFRKEGQNVTLSCEQNLNHDAMYWYRQDPGQGLRLIYYSQIVNDFQKGDIAEGYSVSREKKESFPLTVTSAQKNPTAFYLCASSTKAWGTSTDTQYFGPGTRLTVL.

V usage is TRBV6-6 and J usage is TRBJ2-7, with D perhaps assigned TRBD1 or TRBD2 (5 bases each). Trimming left V 2 bases short and J 6 bases short, with 11 bases between. CDR3 length: 13 residues. Germline loops: CDR1 MNHNY, CDR2 SVGAGI (reference sequence). The CDR3 nucleotides are TGTGCCAGCAGTTACGAGGGGATATCCGAGCAGTACTTC. This sequence encodes CASSYEGISEQYF.

The chain has TRBV6-6 and TRBJ2-7, with D unclear. CDR3 length: 11 amino acids. CDR1 is MNHNY and CDR2 is SVGAGI in the germline V gene (reference sequence). The V end lost 3 bases, the J end lost 5 bases, and 5 bases lay between the germline ends. This chain's CDR3 is CASSYRDEQYF. CDR3 nucleotides: TGTGCCAGCAGTTATCGAGACGAGCAGTACTTC.

This clonotype was seen many times. V and J are TRBV19 and TRBJ1-3; D is ambiguous. CDR3 length equals 13 residues. V lost 3 bases, J lost 0 bases, and 3 bases lay in between. In germline, CDR1 is LNHDA, CDR2 SQIVND (reference sequence). In nucleotides, the CDR3 is TGTGCCAGTAGTATCGACTCTGGAAACACCATATATTTT. Translating it yields CASSIDSGNTIYF.

In nucleotides, the CDR3 is TGCAGCGTTGGAGTTGGGGGCTATGGCTACACCTTC. Its translation: CSVGVGGYGYTF. The chain has TRBV29-1 and TRBJ1-2; D possibly corresponds to TRBD1 (5 bases). The V end lost 4 bases, the J end lost 4 bases, and 10 bases lay between the germline ends. CDR3 length: 12 residues. Germline V gene data show CDR1 as SQVTM and CDR2 as ANQGSEA.

The V gene is TRBV29-1, the J gene TRBJ1-1, with D possibly being TRBD1 (5 bases). Looked up from germline, CDR1 is SQVTM and CDR2 is ANQGSEA. Trimming stripped 6 bases from V and 0 bases from J, with 17 bases between. The CDR3 is 15 residues long. The DNA of the CDR3 is TGCAGCGTCCTTCGAGGGGCCTTCATGAACACTGAAGCTTTCTTT. Protein sequence: CSVLRGAFMNTEAFF.

The rearrangement uses TRBV4-3 and TRBJ2-2, with 9 bases lining up with TRBD2. V lost 2 bases to trimming and J lost 2 bases; unmatched junction nucleotides: 6. The germline CDR1 and CDR2 sequences are LGHNA and YSLEER. The CDR3 runs 17 residues. The CDR3 DNA sequence: TGCGCCAGCAGCCAACAGATAGCGGGAGCCAACACCGGGGAGCTGTTTTTT. Its protein product is CASSQQIAGANTGELFF.